A selection of T cell receptor beta chains follows, all from one sample in a study of cytomegalovirus exposure and HLA in healthy donors. Clones were sequenced by immunoSEQ multiplex PCR, and TCRdb holds only the in-frame ones, with some missing. The sample lists some 140,000 clones; 75% were seen once. Sequenced: PBMCs. The receptors were sampled from a man aged 25 to 45 in good health and CMV-seronegative. The CDR3 runs from the conserved cysteine through the conserved F or W. The D gene is left open where the match is weak. Only part of the rows carry a size: once, few, many, or a class if the clone is expanded.

D	V	size	J	DNA	CDR3
TRBD1	TRBV5-1	NA	TRBJ2-3	TGCGCCAGCAGCACAACCGGGACAGGGTGGGCAGATACGCAGTATTTT	CASSTTGTGWADTQYF
NA	TRBV21-1	NA	TRBJ2-7	TGTGCCAGCAGCAAAGGGGACATTTCCTACGAGCAGTACTTC	CASSKGDISYEQYF
NA	TRBV7-8	NA	TRBJ2-7	TGTGCCAGCAGCTTGGGAGTATCCTACGAGCAGTACTTC	CASSLGVSYEQYF
TRBD1	TRBV18	NA	TRBJ1-1	TGTGCCAGCTCACCATTACAGGGGGCGCACACTGAAGCTTTCTTT	CASSPLQGAHTEAFF
TRBD2	TRBV2	few	TRBJ2-7	TGTGCCAGCAGTGATGTCGGGACTAACTTCTACGAGCAGTACTTC	CASSDVGTNFYEQYF
NA	TRBV5-1	NA	TRBJ1-2	TGCGCCAGCAGTGACAGCCCCTATGGCTACACCTTC	CASSDSPYGYTF
NA	TRBV5-4	few	TRBJ1-1	TGTGCCAGCAGCCCTGGGGCGGCCGGTGACACTGAAGCTTTCTTT	CASSPGAAGDTEAFF
TRBD1	TRBV4-1	NA	TRBJ2-7	TGCGCCAGCAGCCAAGTATTCGGGACAGACTACGAGCAGTACTTC	CASSQVFGTDYEQYF
TRBD2	TRBV4-1	NA	TRBJ2-1	TGCGCCAGCAGCCAATCCGGGACTATCAATGAGCAGTTCTTC	CASSQSGTINEQFF
TRBD1	TRBV2	NA	TRBJ1-1	TGTGCCAGCAGTGTGACAGGGGGAGGCGGGACTGAAGCTTTCTTT	CASSVTGGGGTEAFF
NA	TRBV6-1	NA	TRBJ1-4	TGTGCCAGCAGTTCCGCGACAGGAGAAAATGAAAAACTGTTTTTT	CASSSATGENEKLFF
NA	TRBV5-6	NA	TRBJ1-6	TGTGCCAGCAGCTGGGGAGACCGGAATTCACCCCTCCACTTT	CASSWGDRNSPLHF
NA	TRBV9	NA	TRBJ2-3	TGTGCCAGCAGCACTCGGGACTTTCCAATTACGCAGTATTTT	CASSTRDFPITQYF
TRBD2	TRBV30	NA	TRBJ2-1	TGTGCCTGGAGTGTGAGCGGGGGGGCCCTAGAGTCCTACAATGAGCAGTTCTTC	CAWSVSGGALESYNEQFF
NA	TRBV6-6	once	TRBJ2-3	TGTGCCAGCAGTTACTCGAACTTTGATACGCAGTATTTT	CASSYSNFDTQYF
TRBD2	TRBV5-1	once	TRBJ2-7	TGCGCCAGCAGCTTGGCCGCGGGGGGTCCCTACGAGCAGTACTTC	CASSLAAGGPYEQYF